This T cell receptor (beta chain) appears in the sequencing data of a study of shared clonotypes between healthy human individuals. The CDR3 loop spans 16 amino acids. Germline assignment: CDR1 SGHDN and CDR2 FVKESK. Sequencing on ten immunoSEQ deep assay plates was performed for unsorted PBMC DNA. Profiling relied on immunoSEQ multiplex PCR, and the TCRdb table lists in-frame clones only, not all of them. The top ten clones hold approximately 12% of a sample with 450,000 to 650,000 clones, around 80% of them seen once. As for this clone: Its antigen is currently unknown. This may be a read error, as it is one base from a much larger clone.

The study's findings and limits: How much donors shared clonotypes was expected to be affected by sequencing depth. Researchers sampled only blood; tissue repertoires likely differ.

Unsorted material relied on about 90 million PBMCs as the source of genomic DNA. The genes are TRBV14 and TRBJ2-2; 8 nucleotides match TRBD1. The origin of this receptor is a woman in her thirties or forties in good health. Some clones in this sample may be carry-over from other donors' samples. The specimen was PBMCs. The DNA for the CDR3 is TGTGCCAGCAGCGAAACCGGGACAGGAGGCACCGAGGAGCTGTTTTTT. The encoded protein is CASSETGTGGTEELFF.